Listed here are 16 T cell receptor beta chains from one sample, sequenced in a study of cytomegalovirus exposure and HLA in healthy donors. The PCR had 60 Vbeta and 13 Jbeta primers. Sequencing was performed with immunoSEQ multiplex PCR; in TCRdb, only in-frame clones are kept and a portion is missing. The repertoire consists of about 160,000 clones, with roughly two thirds occurring once and the leading ten covering 2.8%. Sequencing used PBMCs. These receptors originate from a woman aged 25-40 years in good health and CMV-seronegative.

This sequence joins TRBV9 and TRBJ1-6, with 7 positions matching TRBD1. V lost 3 bases, J lost 7 bases, and 7 bases stayed unmatched. Germline CDR1 and CDR2: SGDLS and YYNGEE. CDR3 length: 15 amino acids. CDR3 DNA: TGTGCCAGCAGCGGGCAACAGGGGCCCAATTCACCCCTCCACTTT. It translates to CASSGQQGPNSPLHF.

The genes are TRBV9 and TRBJ2-3, with D unclear. The germline CDR1 and CDR2 sequences are SGDLS and YYNGEE. V was pared by 0 bases and J by 7 bases, with 6 bases between. The CDR3 contains 12 residues. CDR3 in amino acids: CASSVEPNTQYF. CDR3 nucleotide sequence: TGTGCCAGCAGCGTAGAACCTAATACGCAGTATTTT.

Here the CDR3 reads CASSQAPGLAGDNEQFF. In DNA, the CDR3 is TGTGCCAGCAGCCAAGCGCCGGGACTAGCGGGAGACAATGAGCAGTTCTTC. The chain has TRBV14 and TRBJ2-1; 14 bases match TRBD2. Germline CDR1 and CDR2: SGHDN and FVKESK. This CDR3 comprises 17 residues. The V and J ends lost 1 base and 5 bases, in that order; junction bases with no gene match: 4.

This clone was seen only once. The CDR3 bases are TGTGCCAGCAGCTTAAATAGCCCCTATGGCTACACCTTC. Residues: CASSLNSPYGYTF. The V and J genes are TRBV5-6 and TRBJ1-2, with unresolved D. V lost 2 bases to trimming and J lost 4 bases, with 9 bases between them. The CDR3 runs 13 residues. Germline V lookup: CDR1 SGHDT, CDR2 YYEEEE.

The chain is built from TRBV7-6 and TRBJ1-1, with 9 bases fitting TRBD1. CDR3 length equals 15 residues. The trim removed 5 bases at V and 1 base at J, leaving 5 bases unmatched. The germline V gene has CDR1 SGHVS and CDR2 FNYEAQ. The CDR3 here is CASSKGQGWNTEAFF. Written as DNA, the CDR3 is TGTGCCAGCAGCAAAGGACAGGGGTGGAACACTGAAGCTTTCTTT.

This chain uses TRBV6-6 with TRBJ2-5, with 10 bases identical to TRBD2. The length of the CDR3 is 15 residues. The germline V gene encodes CDR1 MNHNY and CDR2 SVGAGI (reference sequence). V lost 6 bases, J lost 5 bases, and 9 bases stayed unmatched. The DNA for the CDR3 is TGTGCCAGCAGGAAACTAGCGGGGAGGGGGGAGACCCAGTACTTC. As protein: CASRKLAGRGETQYF.

The CDR3 nucleotides are TGTGCCAGCAGCTATATTAGGGGCCCCTCCTACGAGCAGTACTTC. Translation gives CASSYIRGPSYEQYF. V is TRBV14 and J is TRBJ2-7; the D gene is possibly TRBD1 (5 bases). V was trimmed by 5 bases and J by 0 bases, leaving 14 bases between them. The CDR3 is 15 amino acids. Germline lookup yields CDR1 SGHDN and CDR2 FVKESK.

This clone has more than one count but fewer than ten. The gene calls are TRBV9 and TRBJ1-3, with TRBD1 identical over 9 bases. The CDR3 sequence is 18 residues long. V lost 4 bases and J lost 0; bases outside the gene matches: 11. Germline V gene sequence: CDR1 SGDLS, CDR2 YYNGEE. The CDR3 nucleotides are TGTGCCAGCAGCAGTAAACAGGGGGCCCAGAGCTCTGGAAACACCATATATTTT. Translated, it gives CASSSKQGAQSSGNTIYF.

This chain uses TRBV5-1 with TRBJ2-2, with a weak D call TRBD2 (6 bases). Germline lookup yields CDR1 SGHRS and CDR2 YFSETQ. This CDR3 region has 16 residues. V was pared by 4 bases and J by 0 bases, with 13 bases between. CDR3 region: CASSPSGTPNTGELFF. The CDR3, as DNA: TGCGCCAGCAGCCCGTCCGGGACTCCGAACACCGGGGAGCTGTTTTTT.

This clone was counted a few times. The chain employs TRBV6-4 and TRBJ2-6; no firm D call. CDR1 and CDR2 (germline): MRHNA, SNTAGT. V was shortened by 3 bases and J by 4 bases, with 10 bases between the two germline ends. CDR3 length: 15 residues. CDR3: CASSEGASGANVLTF. The CDR3 nucleotides are TGTGCCAGCAGTGAAGGAGCCTCCGGGGCCAACGTCCTGACTTTC.

The chain is built from TRBV7-6 and TRBJ1-4; 9 bases fit TRBD1. The CDR3 sequence is 14 residues long. Germline CDR1 and CDR2: SGHVS and FNYEAQ. V shed 5 bases and J 7 bases; nucleotides not matched to a gene: 5. DNA of the CDR3: TGTGCCAGCAGCCGCGGGACAGGGTTTGAAAAACTGTTTTTT. Protein product: CASSRGTGFEKLFF.

The chain carries TRBV5-1 and TRBJ1-5, with D possibly TRBD1 on 6 matching bases. The length of the CDR3 is 14 residues. V lost 4 bases to trimming and J lost 3 bases, with 11 bases between them. Germline V CDR1 and CDR2: SGHRS, YFSETQ. CDR3 in amino acids: CASSPDSSNQPQHF. The CDR3 DNA reads as TGCGCCAGCAGCCCGGACAGCTCCAATCAGCCCCAGCATTTT. The whole variable domain, filled in from reference TRBV5-1 and TRBJ1-5, reads KAGVTQTPRYLIKTRGQQVTLSCSPISGHRSVSWYQQTPGQGLQFLFEYFSETQRNKGNFPGRFSGRQFSNSRSEMNVSTLELGDSALYLCASSPDSSNQPQHFGDGTRLSIL.

The V call is TRBV19, the J call TRBJ2-3; 8 positions match TRBD2. Germline CDR1 and CDR2: LNHDA and SQIVND (reference sequence). The ends lost 9 bases at V and 1 base at J; junction bases unmatched: 12. This CDR3 has 16 residues. This CDR3 reads CASRQRGGGRTDTQYF. CDR3 DNA: TGTGCCAGCCGCCAGAGGGGCGGGGGGCGCACAGATACGCAGTATTTT.

V is TRBV6-5 and J is TRBJ1-1; D not resolved. Germline CDR1 MNHEY, CDR2 SVGAGI. Trimming left V 10 bases short and J 1 base short, with 13 bases between. The CDR3 length is 13 residues. The CDR3 sequence: CATGVPGNTEAFF. CDR3 nucleotides: TGTGCCACCGGTGTCCCCGGGAACACTGAAGCTTTCTTT.

The chain combines TRBV7-9 with TRBJ1-6, with D unclear. Trimming took 0 bases from V and 10 from J, leaving 13 bases between them. This CDR3 is 15 amino acids long. Germline CDR1 is SEHNR and CDR2 is FQNEAQ (reference sequence). The DNA for the CDR3 is TGTGCCAGCAGCTTAGCGATGGAGGGTAGGTCACCCCTCCACTTT. The encoded protein is CASSLAMEGRSPLHF. The full variable domain, in which reference TRBV7-9 and TRBJ1-6 provide the parts outside the CDR3, is DTGVSQNPRHKITKRGQNVTFRCDPISEHNRLYWYRQTLGQGPEFLTYFQNEAQLEKSRLLSDRFSAERPKGSFSTLEIQRTEQGDSAMYLCASSLAMEGRSPLHFGNGTRLTVT.

In this sample, this clone turned up a few times. This rearrangement joins TRBV7-3 to TRBJ2-1; 8 nucleotides agree with TRBD2. This CDR3 spans 16 amino acids. CDR1 and CDR2 from the germline V gene are SGHTA and FQGTGA. J was trimmed by 7 bases and V by 2 bases; bases with no gene match: 10. CDR3 nucleotide sequence: TGTGCCAGCAGCTTATCCGGGACTAGAGGTTATAATGAGCAGTTCTTC. This sequence encodes CASSLSGTRGYNEQFF.